This entry is about one T cell receptor beta chain. Its antigen is unknown. Qualities for individual bases were not recorded, and no much larger clone is one base off. V and J are trimmed by 8 bases and 0 bases, and the gene matches miss 6 bases of the junction. The CDR3 holds 15 amino acids from the cysteine to the phenylalanine. Just the 45-base CDR3 DNA is kept, in frame starting at base 1. As encoded in the germline V gene, CDR1 is SGHAT while CDR2 is FQNNGV. The library was obtained by PCR. TCR sequencing of DNA from cultured CD4+ T cells used the Oncomine TCR Beta short-read assay at the Johns Hopkins FTIC core. The QIAamp micro DNA kit was used to extract genomic DNA from the cultured CD4+ T cells. Oncomine TCR Beta libraries from cultured CD4+ T cells were pooled using unique dual indexes and sequenced on an Illumina iSeq 100. Per the authors' processing: Non-productive sequences were removed, and CDR3s not starting with C, not ending with F or W, or shorter than 7 amino acids were discarded. Antigen-specific clonotypes were identified using the MANAFEST web application through comparison of peptide-stimulated wells with reference and other culture wells. For a clone to be called positive, the clone needed an FDR below 0.05, an odds ratio above 5, and a productive frequency above 0.1% in at least two of three replicate wells. Cross-reactive clonotypes were defined as significantly expanded in both SARS-CoV-2 spike wells and at least one common cold coronavirus spike condition. CDR3 homology was assessed with Levenshtein distances (stringdist) and unrooted phylogenetic trees (ape) in R version 3.6.1. TCRdb ran its own pipeline on the public reads, namely fastp trimming at Q25 and MiXCR clone calling, and kept in-frame beta chains. Identical CDR3 proteins give one entry, which carries the most common genes and DNA. The V and J calls reflect TCRdb's pipeline rather than the authors' work. The sample profile shows approximately 10,000 distinct CDR3 sequences; around 58% of them were found once. The ten largest make up about 31% of the sample.

The sample comes from a study of vaccination and CD4 T cells after COVID-19 (dated by TCRdb to the early 2020s). Notes on the research overall: Convalescent patients had a positive SARS-CoV-2 result on nasal swab PCR, and of these patients, nine had mild disease and one had severe disease. In around 9 COVID-19 convalescent patients and several infection-naive healthy vaccine recipients, researchers compared the spike-specific CD4+ TCR repertoire from before mRNA vaccination with the repertoire from after. Control cultures received a CEFX viral epitope pool as the positive control, an HIV-1 Nef peptide pool as the negative control, or no peptide. The time from the second vaccine dose to post-vaccine blood sampling had a median of roughly 70 days and ranged from roughly 12 to 250 days. Culture stimuli were overlapping spike peptide pools from SARS-CoV-2 and from the common cold coronaviruses HCoV-NL63, HCoV-OC43 and HCoV-229E. Six males and four females were included in the convalescent cohort, with two Hispanic individuals, seven Caucasians, two Asians and one multiracial person represented. Post-COVID blood samples from convalescent patients were collected a median of around 100 days after diagnosis, with a range of about 35 to 180 days. Participants received two doses of either the Pfizer-BioNTech BNT162b2 vaccine (n=8) or the Moderna mRNA-1273 vaccine (n=2). Here is what the overall study found, with its caveats: The study included relatively few convalescent patients and did not analyze early timepoints after natural infection. In convalescent patients, nearly all vaccine-specific clones (304 of 307) were found to be mono-reactive for SARS-CoV-2 spike rather than cross-reactive with common cold coronaviruses. In convalescent patients, a median approximately 86% of post-vaccine SARS-CoV-2-reactive clones were detected only after vaccination, and vaccine-specific priming was suggested by this finding. The median count of SARS-CoV-2-reactive clonotypes went up from 20 to 25 after infection to a few dozen after vaccination, although the change was not significant.

Sample treatment or condition, as interpreted from the label and publication: roughly ten-day PBMC culture with coronavirus spike peptide pools or control peptides (ViraFEST assay). To expand antigen-specific T cells with peptide pools and then pick out the expanded clonotypes through TCR sequencing, the study relied on the ViraFEST assay. The convalescent patients' positive SARS-CoV-2 PCR tests fell between March and December 2020, which was before the Alpha, Beta and Delta variants emerged in the United States. Each well held approximately 2 million PBMCs cultured in IMDM containing roughly 5% human AB serum and around 10 IU/ml IL-2, with around 9.2 ug/ml peptide pools added. Half of the culture medium was replaced with fresh IL-2-containing medium on days 3 and 7. Once the cells had been in culture for around 10 days, the EasySep CD4+ T cell isolation kit was used to isolate CD4+ T cells by negative selection. Ficoll-Paque Plus gradient centrifugation was used to isolate PBMCs from whole blood, and the isolated PBMCs were then either used fresh or cryopreserved at -140C. Each culture condition was generally run in triplicate wells.

The rearrangement combines TRBV11-2 with TRBJ2-2; TRBD1 fits 7 bases in the junction. This sequence originates from a human donor who had recovered from COVID-19. The sequenced sample consisted of CD4+ T cells from blood, cultured in vitro. The nucleotide sequence is TGTGCCAGCGGCGTGACAGGGCCGAACACCGGGGAGCTGTTTTTT. This translates into CASGVTGPNTGELFF.